The 10 T cell receptor beta chains reported below all come from one sample, sequenced in a study of tumor-infiltrating lymphocytes in primary liver carcinoma. Unsorted whole blood yielded the blood RNA, and germline DNA was also extracted. cDNA specific to TCR beta was made from 500 ng of total RNA, with a constant-region primer employed for priming. For TCR beta, libraries were produced by three nested multiplex PCR rounds using slightly modified ARM-PCR. The opening two PCR rounds, about 11 cycles each, paired TRBV1-TRBV30 forward primers with a C-beta reverse primer. MiXCR, run by TCRdb on the multiplex PCR reads, gives a single entry per CDR3 protein. The data contain 150,000 to 200,000 distinct CDR3 sequences, around three fifths of them singletons. The source material was peripheral blood. All receptors derive from a woman aged 60-75 years with primary liver carcinoma and hepatitis B virus infection.

Only one count was recorded for this clonotype. The chain couples TRBV11-3 to TRBJ2-5; D could derive from TRBD1 or TRBD2 (6 bases each). The CDR3 extends over 15 amino acids. Germline CDR1 SGHNT, CDR2 YENEEA. V gave up 5 bases and J gave up 4 bases, with 17 bases separating them. In DNA form, the CDR3 reads TGTGCCAGCAGCCCCGGGACTGGGGGCATAGAGACCCAGTACTTC. Protein: CASSPGTGGIETQYF.

The chain uses TRBV12-5 and TRBJ2-3; 13 positions match TRBD2. Germline V lookup: CDR1 LGHNT, CDR2 FRNRAP. J lost 1 base, V lost 5 bases, and 3 bases had no gene match. CDR3 length equals 16 residues. Here the CDR3 DNA reads TGTGCTAGTGGTAACGGACTAGCGGGAGGCACAGATACGCAGTATTTT. Translating gives CASGNGLAGGTDTQYF.

This clonotype was counted between two and nine times. This chain uses TRBV29-1 with TRBJ1-1; 8 nucleotides agree with TRBD1. Germline CDR1 reads SQVTM; CDR2 reads ANQGSEA. The V segment lost 7 bases and the J segment 5 bases; nucleotides outside the gene matches: 6. The CDR3 is 12 residues long. In DNA, the CDR3 is TGCAGCGCGGGGACAGGCATGACTGAAGCTTTCTTT. It yields the protein CSAGTGMTEAFF.

This clonotype was counted a few times. This chain joins TRBV5-1 and TRBJ1-4; D is perhaps TRBD1 (5 bases). The CDR3 has 15 amino acids. Trimming took 0 bases from V and 7 from J, leaving 13 bases between them. The germline V gene has CDR1 SGHRS and CDR2 YFSETQ. The CDR3 sequence: CASSLAGQGGEKLFF. The CDR3 DNA reads as TGCGCCAGCAGCTTGGCCGGGCAGGGAGGTGAAAAACTGTTTTTT. Using reference TRBV5-1 and TRBJ1-4 for the parts outside the CDR3, the full variable domain is KAGVTQTPRYLIKTRGQQVTLSCSPISGHRSVSWYQQTPGQGLQFLFEYFSETQRNKGNFPGRFSGRQFSNSRSEMNVSTLELGDSALYLCASSLAGQGGEKLFFGSGTQLSVL.

The genes are TRBV5-4 and TRBJ2-7, with 9 bases aligning to TRBD1. J was trimmed by 0 bases and V by 4 bases; bases with no gene match: 5. The CDR3 covers 15 residues. In germline, CDR1 is SGHNT, CDR2 YYREEE (reference sequence). The CDR3 coding sequence is TGTGCCAGCAGCCTCAGGGACAGGGCCTCCTACGAGCAGTACTTC. This encodes CASSLRDRASYEQYF. Combining the CDR3 with reference TRBV5-4 and TRBJ2-7 gives the whole variable domain ETGVTQSPTHLIKTRGQQVTLRCSSQSGHNTVSWYQQALGQGPQFIFQYYREEENGRGNFPPRFSGLQFPNYSSELNVNALELDDSALYLCASSLRDRASYEQYFGPGTRLTVT.

This clonotype was counted a few times. This sequence joins TRBV7-8 and TRBJ1-1; D remains unclear. The germline V and J ends were trimmed by 5 bases and 0 bases, with 16 bases remaining between them. Germline V CDR1 and CDR2: SGHVS, FQNEAQ. CDR3 length: 16 amino acids. CDR3 in amino acids: CASSNLSPGMNTEAFF. The CDR3, as DNA: TGTGCCAGCAGCAACTTGAGTCCGGGGATGAACACTGAAGCTTTCTTT.

This chain uses TRBV4-1 with TRBJ2-7, with a tentative D call TRBD1 (7 bases). V lost 1 base and J 3 bases, leaving 19 bases between the germline ends. The germline V gene encodes CDR1 MGHRA and CDR2 YSYEKL. The CDR3 sequence is 17 residues long. CDR3 DNA sequence: TGCGCCAGCAGCCAAGGCCCAGGTTACAGGGGACTCTACGAGCAGTACTTC. As protein: CASSQGPGYRGLYEQYF.

V usage is TRBV7-9 and J usage is TRBJ2-1; TRBD2 matches 8 bases. The V gene's germline CDR1 is SEHNR and CDR2 FQNEAQ (reference sequence). V lost 8 bases to trimming and J lost 3 bases; unmatched junction nucleotides: 3. The CDR3 is 13 residues long. The CDR3 DNA follows: TGTGCCAGCCAGCGGGAGAGCTACAATGAGCAGTTCTTC. The encoded protein is CASQRESYNEQFF.

Turning to this clonotype: A read error may account for a junction end that differs from germline. The V call is TRBV30, the J call TRBJ1-5, with 8 bases fitting TRBD1. Germline CDR1 GTSNPN, CDR2 SVGIG (reference sequence). The CDR3 is 15 residues long. The CDR3 nucleotides read TGTGCCTGGAATCGACAGGGGAATAGCAATCAGCCCCAGCACTTT. It encodes CAWNRQGNSNQPQHF.

On this clonotype itself: Since a much larger clone is just one base distant, this may be a read error. V and J are TRBV29-1 and TRBJ2-2, with D perhaps TRBD1 (7 bases). CDR3 length equals 17 residues. Germline V lookup: CDR1 SQVTM, CDR2 ANQGSEA. V was clipped by 7 bases and J by 5 bases, with 26 bases between them. CDR3 sequence: CSAQNPGGSAGTGELFF. In nucleotides, the CDR3 is TGCAGCGCGCAAAACCCAGGGGGATCGGCGGGAACCGGGGAGCTGTTTTTT.